Listed below are T cell receptor beta chains from one sample, sequenced in a study of T cells in localized non-small cell lung cancer. Using immunoSEQ multiplex PCR, the repertoire was profiled, and TCRdb retains in-frame clones only, with some absent. Of approximately 2,200 clones listed, approximately 29% are singletons. Specimen: lung tumor tissue, collected before any cancer treatment. These receptors all stem from a man aged 40 to 70 with stage III squamous cell lung carcinoma. CDR3s include the opening cysteine and the closing phenylalanine or tryptophan. Fields, in order: clone size, V gene, J gene, D gene, CDR3 DNA, CDR3 protein. A D gene is named only where the DNA matches it firmly. Clone size is shown for a subset of rows, as once, few, many or a class of expanded clone.

>once|TRBV11-3|TRBJ1-3|-
TGTGCCAGCAGCCCACAACCAGCGAAAGGAAACACCATATATTTT
CASSPQPAKGNTIYF
>-|TRBV28|TRBJ1-4|-
TGTGCCAGCAGTTTAATCCAGGCGCGGGAAAAACTGTTTTTT
CASSLIQAREKLFF
>-|TRBV29-1|TRBJ1-1|-
TGCAGCGGCGAATGGGGAAACACTGAAGCTTTCTTT
CSGEWGNTEAFF
>-|TRBV9|TRBJ1-2|-
TGTGCCAGCAGTGGCCATGGGGGAGGCCCGAACTATGGCTACACCTTC
CASSGHGGGPNYGYTF
>few|TRBV19|TRBJ2-3|TRBD2
TGTGCCAGTAAGGAAGCGGGGGCTTCAGATACGCAGTATTTT
CASKEAGASDTQYF
>medium-sized|TRBV11-3|TRBJ1-1|-
TGTGCCAGCAGCTTATATGGGGGGGACACTGAAGCTTTCTTT
CASSLYGGDTEAFF
>-|TRBV6-8|TRBJ2-1|-
TGTGCCAGCAGTTACGCGGGACACCCTTACAATGAGCAGTTCTTC
CASSYAGHPYNEQFF
>once|TRBV14|TRBJ1-2|-
TGTGCCAGCAGCCAAGAATCCCCAGCGGGACACTATGGCTACACCTTC
CASSQESPAGHYGYTF
>-|TRBV6-8|TRBJ2-3|TRBD1
TGTGCCAGCAGTTTCCCCGGGACAGTAGGAGATACGCAGTATTTT
CASSFPGTVGDTQYF
>few|TRBV9|TRBJ1-2|-
TGTGCCATGCAGCAACAGATGGGCGGCTACACCTTC
CAMQQQMGGYTF
>-|TRBV19|TRBJ2-3|-
TGTGCCAGTAGTCGCCAGCGGAGTAGCACAGATACGCAGTATTTT
CASSRQRSSTDTQYF
>-|TRBV11-3|TRBJ1-3|-
TGTGCCAGCAGCCTCGGGACGGGGGTCAGCTTAGGAAACACCATATATTTT
CASSLGTGVSLGNTIYF
>-|TRBV14|TRBJ2-3|-
TGTGCCAGCAGCCACGAGCTGCCCCCCGCAGATACGCAGTATTTT
CASSHELPPADTQYF
>-|TRBV29-1|TRBJ2-3|-
TGCAGCGTGCTGGGGGCAGATGGGAATACGCAGTATTTT
CSVLGADGNTQYF
>few|TRBV6-8|TRBJ1-3|-
TGTGCCAGCAGTTCCCCCACTGGAAACACCATATATTTT
CASSSPTGNTIYF
>-|TRBV6-8|TRBJ2-3|TRBD1
TGTGCCAGCAGTTGGGGGCAGGGACAGGGTATATTCGATACGCAGTATTTT
CASSWGQGQGIFDTQYF
>few|TRBV6-8|TRBJ1-2|-
TGTGCCAGCAGTTACTCGAATTTAGGACTAAAAGGCTACACCTTC
CASSYSNLGLKGYTF
>few|TRBV11-3|TRBJ2-7|TRBD1
TGTGCCAGCAGCTTATACAGGGGAAAACTAAACGAGCAGTACTTC
CASSLYRGKLNEQYF
>few|TRBV6-8|TRBJ2-1|TRBD1
TGTGCCAGCAGGGTGGACAGGGAATACAATGAGCAGTTCTTC
CASRVDREYNEQFF
>-|TRBV29-1|TRBJ2-5|-
TGCAGCGTTGGGAGGACAGCCGAGGAGACCCAGTACTTC
CSVGRTAEETQYF
>-|TRBV30|TRBJ1-4|-
TGTGCCTGGAGTCTGGCCGGAATAAGACCTAATGAAAAACTGTTTTTT
CAWSLAGIRPNEKLFF
>-|TRBV27|TRBJ2-2|TRBD2
TGTGCCAGCCGTCGAAAGAGCGGGGACACCGGGGAGCTGTTTTTT
CASRRKSGDTGELFF
>once|TRBV14|TRBJ1-3|-
TGTGCCAGCAGCCAGTGGAGTTCTGGAAACACCATATATTTT
CASSQWSSGNTIYF
>-|TRBV18|TRBJ1-2|-
TGTGCCAGCTCACCCGAGCCGAACTATGGCTACACCTTC
CASSPEPNYGYTF
>-|TRBV29-1|TRBJ1-2|TRBD1
TGCAGCGTTGAAGATCGAGGGACAGGAGCTAACTATGGCTACACCTTC
CSVEDRGTGANYGYTF
>-|TRBV6-8|TRBJ2-5|-
TGTGCCAGCAGTTACATTGACAGAACGGGGATAGCCCAGTACTTC
CASSYIDRTGIAQYF
>-|TRBV19|TRBJ1-2|TRBD1
TGTGCCAGTAGTAGGACAGGTACTAACTATGGCTACACCTTC
CASSRTGTNYGYTF
>-|TRBV6-8|TRBJ2-1|-
TGTGCCAGCAGTTATGCGATGGTAGAGCAGTTCTTC
CASSYAMVEQFF
>few|TRBV10-2|TRBJ1-1|-
TGCGCCAGCAGCAATGACGTCCTGGGCACTGAAGCTTTCTTT
CASSNDVLGTEAFF
>-|TRBV9|TRBJ2-5|-
TGTGCCAGCCGTCACACCCCCTCTAGAGTTCAAGAGACCCAGTACTTC
CASRHTPSRVQETQYF
>-|TRBV6-8|TRBJ2-2|-
TGTGCCAGCCGCGGACCGGACACCGGGGAGCTGTTTTTT
CASRGPDTGELFF
>-|TRBV11-3|TRBJ2-4|TRBD2
TGTGCCAGCAGCTTAGTAGCGGGGATGGCCAAAAACATTCAGTACTTC
CASSLVAGMAKNIQYF
>medium-sized|TRBV11-3|TRBJ2-1|TRBD2
TGTGCCAGCAGCTTTTTAGCGGGGGCACCCTACAATGAGCAGTTCTTC
CASSFLAGAPYNEQFF
>-|TRBV18|TRBJ1-5|TRBD1
TGTGCCAGCTCACGGGGACAGGGCAATCAGCCCCAGCATTTT
CASSRGQGNQPQHF
>-|TRBV30|TRBJ2-1|TRBD2
TGTGCCTGGAGGACCGGGACTAGCGAATGGAGTGAGCAGTTCTTC
CAWRTGTSEWSEQFF
>few|TRBV6-8|TRBJ2-1|-
TGTGCCAGCAGTTTTGGGGGTTATACCTACAATGAGCAGTTCTTC
CASSFGGYTYNEQFF
>-|TRBV28|TRBJ2-5|-
TGTGCCAGCAGTAGGGAGCGGGTAGAGAAAGAGACCCAGTACTTC
CASSRERVEKETQYF
>-|TRBV5-1|TRBJ2-5|TRBD1
TGCGCCAGCAGCTTTGACAGGGCAAAAGAGACCCAGTACTTC
CASSFDRAKETQYF
>-|TRBV6-8|TRBJ1-4|-
TGTGCCAGCAGTCTTTGGCTCGAGGGAGGAAAACTGTTTTTT
CASSLWLEGGKLFF
>-|TRBV28|TRBJ2-7|TRBD1
TGTGCCAGCAGTATAGGGCGGGGCAGGGGGCTCTCCTCGTACGAGCAGTACTTC
CASSIGRGRGLSSYEQYF
>-|TRBV19|TRBJ1-2|-
TGTGCCAGTAGTCTGACCAGGACAGCCAACTATGGCTACACCTTC
CASSLTRTANYGYTF
>-|TRBV4-1|TRBJ2-2|-
TGCGCCAGCAGCCAAGGGAAGGTTAGCACCGGGGAGCTGTTTTTT
CASSQGKVSTGELFF
>medium-sized|TRBV7-1|TRBJ1-1|-
TGTGCCAGCAGCTTAATGTTGAACACTGAAGCTTTCTTT
CASSLMLNTEAFF
>-|TRBV23-1|TRBJ1-1|-
TGCGCCAGCAGTCAATCGAGGGGCAGCACGAACACTGAAGCTTTCTTT
CASSQSRGSTNTEAFF
>-|TRBV5-1|TRBJ2-5|TRBD1
TGCGCCAGCAGCTTTTACGGACAGGGGCTGTCAGAGACCCAGTACTTC
CASSFYGQGLSETQYF
>-|TRBV4-1|TRBJ2-1|-
TGCGCCAGCAGCCAAGGGGGGACATCATCATCAACCAAGAGGTCCTACAATGAGCAGTTCTTC
CASSQGGTSSSTKRSYNEQFF